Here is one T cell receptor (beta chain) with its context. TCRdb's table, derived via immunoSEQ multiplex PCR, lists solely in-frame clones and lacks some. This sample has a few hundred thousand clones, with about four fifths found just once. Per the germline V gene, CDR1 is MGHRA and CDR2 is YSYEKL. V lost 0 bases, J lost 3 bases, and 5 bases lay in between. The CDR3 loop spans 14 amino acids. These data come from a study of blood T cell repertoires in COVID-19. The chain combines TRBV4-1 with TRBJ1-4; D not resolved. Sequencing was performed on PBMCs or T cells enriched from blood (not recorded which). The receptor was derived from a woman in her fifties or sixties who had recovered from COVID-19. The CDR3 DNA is TGCGCCAGCAGCCAAGACTTGTCTAATGAAAAACTGTTTTTT. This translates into CASSQDLSNEKLFF.